This T cell receptor (beta chain) derives from a study of blood T cells in healthy people across ages. The trim removed 0 bases at V and 13 bases at J, leaving 15 bases unmatched. Looked up from germline, CDR1 is LNHNV and CDR2 is YYDKDF (reference sequence). This CDR3 has 16 residues. General study points: Long-lived donors exceeded aged donors in naive CD4+ cells and diversity.

A word on this clonotype: Antigen: not known.

Together with a sample-barcoded 5' primer, a J-beta primer mix was included in a second PCR lasting 7 to 11 cycles. One entry per CDR3 protein, called by TCRdb with MiXCR from the 5' RACE reads. This sample has fewer than 2,000,000 distinct CDR3 sequences; roughly two fifths occur once, and the top ten carry under 30%. The study isolated at least 6.5 million PBMCs from each sample. The gene calls are TRBV15 and TRBJ2-1; TRBD1 agrees at 7 bases. The clonotype originates from a human donor in good health. The sample taken for sequencing was blood. CDR3 amino acids: CATSRDPPPPGQPQFF. The CDR3, as DNA: TGTGCCACCAGCAGAGATCCCCCCCCACCGGGACAGCCCCAGTTCTTC.